The next 8 T cell receptor beta chains were all read from a single sample in a study of blood T cell repertoires in COVID-19. Using immunoSEQ multiplex PCR, the repertoire was profiled, and TCRdb retains in-frame clones only, with some absent. The table shows tens of thousands of clones, with around nine tenths occurring only once. What was sequenced was peripheral blood. These receptors were taken from a woman aged 45 to 65 with active or convalescent COVID-19.

Only one count was recorded for this clone. The chain has TRBV12-3 or TRBV12-4 and TRBJ2-1; tentatively, D is TRBD2 (6 bases). V was clipped by 4 bases and J by 7 bases, with 11 bases between them. This CDR3 region has 13 residues. The DNA for the CDR3 is TGTGCCAGCAGTTGGAGGGAGTTGAATGAGCAGTTCTTC. This translates into CASSWRELNEQFF.

The chain is built from TRBV11-2 and TRBJ1-2; 8 positions agree with TRBD1. V lost 2 bases, J lost 7 bases, and 9 bases stayed unmatched. The CDR3 is made up of 15 amino acids. Germline-derived CDR1 and CDR2 are SGHAT and FQNNGV. Here the CDR3 DNA reads TGTGCCAGCAGCTTAACCCCCAGGGGGCTCTTTGGCTACACCTTC. As protein: CASSLTPRGLFGYTF.

The chain uses TRBV9 and TRBJ2-2; tentatively, D is TRBD1 (6 bases). Germline V gene lookup returns CDR1 SGDLS and CDR2 YYNGEE. The V and J ends lost 4 bases and 3 bases respectively, with 13 bases between them. This CDR3 is built from 15 residues. DNA of the CDR3: TGTGCCAGCAGCTCCCGACAGGTGGACACCGGGGAGCTGTTTTTT. The encoded protein is CASSSRQVDTGELFF.

This clone appeared a few times. The gene calls are TRBV5-1 and TRBJ1-1, with 11 bases identical to TRBD1. V was clipped by 3 bases and J by 3 bases; unmatched bases: 1. This CDR3 spans 14 amino acids. Germline V gene data show CDR1 as SGHRS and CDR2 as YFSETQ. This chain's CDR3 is CASSSGQGDTEAFF. CDR3 sequence (DNA): TGCGCCAGCAGCTCGGGACAGGGGGACACTGAAGCTTTCTTT.

The chain uses TRBV6-1 and TRBJ2-2; TRBD1 matches 7 bases. There are 13 residues in the CDR3. V trimming: 2 bases; J trimming: 6 bases; junction bases outside the gene matches: 0. CDR1 is MNHNS, CDR2 SASEGT, per germline. CDR3 in amino acids: CASSERGPGELFF. CDR3 DNA sequence: TGTGCCAGCAGTGAAAGGGGGCCCGGGGAGCTGTTTTTT.

The chain carries TRBV2 and TRBJ2-1; 8 bases align to TRBD2. J lost 2 bases, V lost 5 bases, and 5 bases had no gene match. Germline CDR1 and CDR2: SNHLY and FYNNEI. The CDR3 has 15 residues. CDR3 protein: CASSLAGPTYNEQFF. The CDR3 coding sequence is TGTGCCAGCAGTCTAGCGGGTCCAACCTACAATGAGCAGTTCTTC.

This clone was detected only once. This chain connects TRBV7-2 to TRBJ1-6; possible D gene TRBD1, 5 bases. Germline CDR1 and CDR2: SGHTA and FQGNSA. V lost 4 bases and J 0 bases, leaving 7 bases between the germline ends. This CDR3 has 15 amino acids. CDR3 amino acids: CASSYRSSYNSPLHF. As DNA, the CDR3 is TGTGCCAGCAGCTACAGGAGCTCCTATAATTCACCCCTCCACTTT. The variable domain in full, with the rest retrieved from reference TRBV7-2 and TRBJ1-6, is GAGVSQSPSNKVTEKGKDVELRCDPISGHTALYWYRQSLGQGLEFLIYFQGNSAPDKSGLPSDRFSAERTGGSVSTLTIQRTQQEDSAVYLCASSYRSSYNSPLHFGNGTRLTVT.

The chain carries TRBV9 and TRBJ2-2; possible D gene TRBD1, 7 bases. Trimming pared 5 bases from V and 5 bases from J, leaving 13 bases between. CDR3 length: 14 residues. Germline V gene lookup returns CDR1 SGDLS and CDR2 YYNGEE. CDR3 nucleotide sequence: TGTGCCAGCAGGGCCTCAGGGGGGACCGGGGAGCTGTTTTTT. Encoded protein: CASRASGGTGELFF.